These 9 T cell receptor beta chains share one sample of origin, sequenced in a study of blood T cells in healthy people across ages. Primed by a sample-barcoded 5' primer and a J-beta primer mix, a second PCR proceeded for 7 to 11 cycles. TCRdb fed the 5' RACE reads into MiXCR, producing one record per CDR3 protein. There are 1.5 million to 2 million distinct CDR3 sequences in the sample; about two fifths occur only once, and 20% to 25% lies in the top ten. The sequenced sample was blood. All receptors derive from a human donor in good health.

This rearrangement joins TRBV6-2 or TRBV6-3 to TRBJ2-5; D gene ambiguous. Trimming removed 0 bases from V and 7 bases from J, with 6 bases in between. CDR3 length: 12 amino acids. Germline-derived CDR1 and CDR2 are MNHEY and SVGEGT. The CDR3, as DNA: TGTGCCAGCAGTTACTCCTGGGTGACCCAGTACTTC. Translating gives CASSYSWVTQYF.

The J gene is TRBJ2-1, the V gene TRBV28, with D unclear. Per germline, CDR1 MDHEN and CDR2 SYDVKM. The CDR3 contains 12 residues. The V gene lost 5 bases and the J gene lost 8 bases, with 10 bases spanning the gap. For the CDR3, the DNA is TGTGCCAGCAGTCTTATAGAGGATGAGCAGTTCTTC. Amino acids: CASSLIEDEQFF.

This clonotype was seen a few times. The genes are TRBV9 and TRBJ1-2, with D possibly matching TRBD1 (5 bases). V lost 4 bases, J lost 4 bases, and 14 bases lay in between. Germline V gives CDR1 SGDLS, CDR2 YYNGEE. This CDR3 contains 14 residues. The CDR3 DNA follows: TGTGCCAGCAGCACCGGGGGGATTCTCTATGGCTACACCTTC. Translated, it gives CASSTGGILYGYTF.

The DNA for the CDR3 is TGCGCCAGCAGCCAAGAGGTGGGGCCCACAGATACGCAGTATTTT. Its protein is CASSQEVGPTDTQYF. This chain connects TRBV4-3 to TRBJ2-3, with a possible D match to TRBD1 (5 bases). CDR1 and CDR2 from the germline V gene are LGHNA and YSLEER. This CDR3 has 15 amino acids. Trimming shortened V by 0 bases and J by 2 bases, and 9 bases separated the two germline ends.

The chain carries TRBV30 and TRBJ2-6; the D is unclear. V gave up 1 base and J gave up 6 bases, with 1 base separating them. The germline V gene encodes CDR1 GTSNPN and CDR2 SVGIG (reference sequence). The CDR3 loop spans 11 amino acids. The DNA of the CDR3 is TGTGCCTGGAGTGAGGCCAACGTCCTGACTTTC. Translation: CAWSEANVLTF.

This clonotype was seen at least ten times. This rearrangement joins TRBV12-3 or TRBV12-4 to TRBJ1-2, with TRBD1 identical over 9 bases. CDR3 length equals 13 residues. V dropped 4 bases and J dropped 10; count of bases not matched to a gene: 7. For the CDR3, the DNA is TGTGCCAGCAGTTCCCGCGGGACAGGGATCTACACCTTC. Its protein product is CASSSRGTGIYTF.

The table lists this clonotype with a few counts. The chain is built from TRBV20-1 and TRBJ2-5, with 9 bases matching TRBD1. CDR1 and CDR2 (germline): DFQATT, SNEGSKA (reference sequence). V gave up 5 bases and J gave up 4 bases; unmatched junction bases: 5. The CDR3 spans 13 residues. Written as DNA, the CDR3 is TGCAGTGCTCCCGACAGGGGGGGAGAGACCCAGTACTTC. Translating gives CSAPDRGGETQYF.

This clonotype has more than one count but fewer than ten. V usage is TRBV10-3 and J usage is TRBJ1-2, with 10 nucleotides matching TRBD1. V shed 3 bases and J 4 bases; nucleotides not matched to a gene: 11. The CDR3 runs 17 residues. Germline loops: CDR1 ENHRY, CDR2 SYGVKD. The CDR3 region has the DNA TGTGCCATCAGTGACCCTTCCGGGACAGGGGTCGGCTATGGCTACACCTTC. It translates to CAISDPSGTGVGYGYTF.

The genes are TRBV21-1 and TRBJ2-4. The DNA end favors TRBJ2-7, so the J call may be wrong. TRBV21-1 is a pseudogene segment. The CDR3 is 15 residues long. The CDR3 DNA follows: TGTGCCAGCAGCAAAGAGAAAAATTCTTTCGGCGAGCAGTACTTC. It yields the protein CASSKEKNSFGEQYF.